Listed here are 9 T cell receptor beta chains from one sample, sequenced in a study of blood T cell repertoires in COVID-19. The assay was immunoSEQ multiplex PCR, and TCRdb's table has in-frame clones only and misses some. The data show approximately 68,000 clones, 82% seen once. Sequencing was done on a sample of peripheral blood. The receptors stem from an elderly man with active COVID-19.

V is TRBV6-5 and J is TRBJ1-2; the D gene is possibly TRBD1 (6 bases). V was cut by 8 bases and J by 7 bases, with 17 bases left in between. CDR3 length: 13 amino acids. Per germline, CDR1 MNHEY and CDR2 SVGAGI. The CDR3 bases are TGTGCCAGCGACAGCTTCGGGGGGGCTGGCTACACCTTC. It codes for CASDSFGGAGYTF.

The chain carries TRBV7-6 and TRBJ2-5; D is undetermined. The CDR3 is 15 residues long. The germline V gene has CDR1 SGHVS and CDR2 FNYEAQ. Trimming left V 0 bases short and J 5 bases short, with 13 bases between. CDR3 nucleotide sequence: TGTGCCAGCAGCTTAGCGGGCAGTACCTCTGAGACCCAGTACTTC. Translated: CASSLAGSTSETQYF. The complete variable domain, with remaining parts taken from reference TRBV7-6 and TRBJ2-5, reads GAGVSQSPRYKVTKRGQDVALRCDPISGHVSLYWYRQALGQGPEFLTYFNYEAQQDKSGLPNDRFSAERPEGSISTLTIQRTEQRDSAMYRCASSLAGSTSETQYFGPGTRLLVL.

DNA of the CDR3: TGCGCCAGCAGCGCCCCGACACCCCGGAACGAGCAGTACTTC. Protein sequence: CASSAPTPRNEQYF. The chain couples TRBV5-1 to TRBJ2-7; D is uncertain. The CDR3 loop spans 14 amino acids. V was trimmed by 4 bases and J by 5 bases, leaving 16 bases between them. CDR1 is SGHRS and CDR2 is YFSETQ in the germline V gene.

The chain recombines TRBV5-1 with TRBJ1-2, with D perhaps matching TRBD1 (5 bases). Trimming took off 9 bases at V and 9 bases at J, with 18 bases between the two ends. The CDR3 length is 12 residues. Germline assignment: CDR1 SGHRS and CDR2 YFSETQ. The DNA for the CDR3 is TGCGCCACCCCGGGGGGGGACGGGAGCTACACCTTC. It translates to CATPGGDGSYTF. The entire variable domain, with the rest obtained from reference TRBV5-1 and TRBJ1-2, is as follows: KAGVTQTPRYLIKTRGQQVTLSCSPISGHRSVSWYQQTPGQGLQFLFEYFSETQRNKGNFPGRFSGRQFSNSRSEMNVSTLELGDSALYLCATPGGDGSYTFGSGTRLTVV.

This clone has just a few counts. The genes are TRBV14 and TRBJ2-7, with 9 bases identical to TRBD1. V trimming: 4 bases; J trimming: 1 base; junction bases outside the gene matches: 2. The germline CDR1 and CDR2 sequences are SGHDN and FVKESK. The CDR3 extends over 14 amino acids. CDR3 bases: TGTGCCAGCAGCCTCGGGACAGGGTCCTACGAGCAGTACTTC. Translating it yields CASSLGTGSYEQYF.

This chain links TRBV15 with TRBJ2-3; D not resolved. Germline assignment: CDR1 LNHNV and CDR2 YYDKDF (reference sequence). The CDR3 spans 12 residues. Deletions cut 1 base from V and 5 bases from J, with 4 bases between. This CDR3 is CATSRGQDTQYF. CDR3 DNA: TGTGCCACCAGCAGAGGACAAGATACGCAGTATTTT.

The rearrangement uses TRBV5-1 and TRBJ1-3; D call uncertain. Germline lookup yields CDR1 SGHRS and CDR2 YFSETQ. Trimming cost V 0 bases and J 0 bases, with 13 bases left between them. The CDR3 covers 17 residues. The CDR3 is CASSLGAAYYSGNTIYF. The CDR3 nucleotides are TGCGCCAGCAGCTTGGGGGCAGCCTATTACTCTGGAAACACCATATATTTT.

The rearrangement joins TRBV5-1 to TRBJ1-2; TRBD1 is a possible D gene (6 bases). From germline, CDR1 is SGHRS and CDR2 YFSETQ. V was trimmed by 4 bases and J by 8 bases, leaving 27 bases between them. The CDR3 has 17 residues. In DNA, the CDR3 is TGCGCCAGCAGCCAGCCCCCAGGGGAGATCGTCGGCGGAGGCTACACCTTC. It yields the protein CASSQPPGEIVGGGYTF.

This clone was observed a single time. Mismatch with germline at one junction end may stem from a read error. The V call is TRBV2, the J call TRBJ2-1; a weak D match, TRBD1 (5 bases). CDR3 length: 13 amino acids. Germline V gene data show CDR1 as SNHLY and CDR2 as FYNNEI. The CDR3 loop reads CASSEGPRVVRVF. The CDR3 nucleotides read TGTGCCAGCAGTGAAGGGCCCAGGGTAGTTAGAGTCTTC.